These 17 T cell receptor beta chains were all obtained from the same sample, sequenced in a study of blood T cell repertoires in COVID-19. Profiled with immunoSEQ multiplex PCR; TCRdb holds only in-frame clones, not every one. The sample lists about 210,000 clones, roughly nine tenths seen once, with 0.75% to 0.95% in the top ten. Sequencing input: peripheral blood. The source is a woman aged 65 to 85 with acute or convalescent COVID-19.

V usage is TRBV4-3 and J usage is TRBJ2-1; maybe TRBD2 (5 bases). The germline gives CDR1 LGHNA, CDR2 YSLEER. Trimming shortened V by 1 base and J by 6 bases, and 16 bases separated the two germline ends. The CDR3 runs 16 residues. Written as DNA, the CDR3 is TGCGCCAGCAGCCAAGTCCCGGGCCCCGCGGGCAATGAGCAGTTCTTC. Protein sequence: CASSQVPGPAGNEQFF.

The CDR3 sequence: CASSSHRQTYSNQPQHF. The CDR3 bases are TGTGCCAGCAGCTCTCACAGACAGACCTATAGCAATCAGCCCCAGCATTTT. The genes are TRBV7-8 and TRBJ1-5, with D perhaps matching TRBD1 (5 bases). This CDR3 contains 17 residues. Trimming cost V 4 bases and J 0 bases, with 16 bases left between them. Germline assignment: CDR1 SGHVS and CDR2 FQNEAQ.

This clone has just one count. This chain connects TRBV11-2 to TRBJ1-1, with 8 bases lining up with TRBD1. CDR1 is SGHAT, CDR2 FQNNGV, per germline. CDR3 size: 15 residues. Trimming at V came to 4 bases and at J to 6 bases, leaving 10 bases not matched to a gene. The CDR3 region is CASSSGTGPGAEAFF. CDR3 in DNA: TGTGCCAGCAGCTCCGGGACAGGTCCTGGGGCTGAAGCTTTCTTT.

This clone was seen a handful of times. The chain recombines TRBV19 with TRBJ2-7; D is undetermined. Germline lookup yields CDR1 LNHDA and CDR2 SQIVND (reference sequence). V was cut by 5 bases and J by 0 bases, with 11 bases left in between. The CDR3 is made up of 14 amino acids. CDR3 amino acids: CASSASVSSYEQYF. The CDR3 DNA reads as TGTGCCAGTAGTGCAAGCGTCAGCTCCTACGAGCAGTACTTC.

Remarks on this clone: Other DNA sequences in the sample encode the same CDR3. The chain joins TRBV9 to TRBJ2-5; possible D gene TRBD1, 5 bases. V shed 0 bases and J shed 2 bases, with 8 bases lying between them. The CDR3 has 14 amino acids. Germline lookup yields CDR1 SGDLS and CDR2 YYNGEE. CDR3 loop: CASSVGQGQETQYF. As DNA, the CDR3 is TGTGCCAGCAGCGTAGGTCAGGGTCAAGAGACCCAGTACTTC. The full variable domain, its missing parts supplied by reference TRBV9 and TRBJ2-5, is DSGVTQTPKHLITATGQRVTLRCSPRSGDLSVYWYQQSLDQGLQFLIQYYNGEERAKGNILERFSAQQFPDLHSELNLSSLELGDSALYFCASSVGQGQETQYFGPGTRLLVL.

The chain has TRBV6-2 or TRBV6-3 and TRBJ2-7; 11 nucleotides line up with TRBD2. V dropped 6 bases and J dropped 3; count of bases not matched to a gene: 7. CDR3 length equals 15 residues. Germline CDR1 is MNHEY and CDR2 is SVGEGT. The CDR3 DNA follows: TGTGCCAGCAGCCTAGTGGGACTAGCGGTCTACGAGCAGTACTTC. Its protein product is CASSLVGLAVYEQYF.

The chain employs TRBV7-9 and TRBJ1-4; 7 nucleotides agree with TRBD1. The CDR3 has 15 amino acids. Unmatched junction bases numbered 6, after V lost 1 base and J lost 7 bases. Per the germline V gene, CDR1 is SEHNR and CDR2 is FQNEAQ (reference sequence). The CDR3 is CASSLGDSRTEKLFF. CDR3 in DNA: TGTGCCAGCAGCTTAGGGGACAGTCGGACTGAAAAACTGTTTTTT.

This chain joins TRBV6-5 and TRBJ2-7; possibly TRBD1 for D (6 bases). The V gene lost 0 bases and the J gene lost 2 bases, with 8 bases spanning the gap. The length of the CDR3 is 14 residues. The germline CDR1 and CDR2 sequences are MNHEY and SVGAGI. This CDR3 reads CASSYSQGTYEQYF. The CDR3 nucleotides read TGTGCCAGCAGTTACTCCCAGGGGACCTACGAGCAGTACTTC.

The chain employs TRBV5-1 and TRBJ2-1, with 11 nucleotides matching TRBD2. V shed 2 bases and J 9 bases; nucleotides not matched to a gene: 10. Germline V gene sequence: CDR1 SGHRS, CDR2 YFSETQ. CDR3 length: 16 amino acids. The CDR3 spells CASSFATSGSVSEQFF. The CDR3 coding sequence is TGCGCCAGCAGCTTCGCAACTAGCGGGAGTGTGAGTGAGCAGTTCTTC.

In this sample, this clone turned up a few times. This chain connects TRBV7-2 to TRBJ2-7; 10 nucleotides match TRBD1. Germline V gives CDR1 SGHTA, CDR2 FQGNSA. The CDR3 sequence is 14 residues long. V was pared by 5 bases and J by 2 bases, with 3 bases of the junction left unmatched. The CDR3 region is CASSRDRGPYEQYF. In DNA, the CDR3 is TGTGCCAGCAGCCGGGACAGGGGACCCTACGAGCAGTACTTC.

This chain connects TRBV25-1 to TRBJ1-2; 8 bases fit TRBD1. The CDR3 contains 16 residues. Per germline, CDR1 MGHDK and CDR2 SYGVNS. The junction had 8 bases not matched to a gene; V was cut back by 3 bases and J by 2 bases. The CDR3 is CASSETGASDNYGYTF. CDR3 coding DNA: TGTGCCAGCAGTGAGACAGGGGCTTCGGACAACTATGGCTACACCTTC.

The chain recombines TRBV9 with TRBJ2-2; a possible D gene is TRBD1 (6 bases). CDR3 size: 17 residues. V lost 3 bases, J lost 3 bases, and 18 bases lay in between. Germline values: CDR1 SGDLS, CDR2 YYNGEE. The CDR3 spells CASSAARGGQYTGELFF. Written as DNA, the CDR3 is TGTGCCAGCAGCGCCGCACGGGGCGGACAGTACACCGGGGAGCTGTTTTTT. Looking up the rest from reference TRBV9 and TRBJ2-2 gives the full variable domain: DSGVTQTPKHLITATGQRVTLRCSPRSGDLSVYWYQQSLDQGLQFLIQYYNGEERAKGNILERFSAQQFPDLHSELNLSSLELGDSALYFCASSAARGGQYTGELFFGEGSRLTVL.

The rearrangement links TRBV19 to TRBJ2-2; D is ambiguous. CDR1 and CDR2 (germline): LNHDA, SQIVND (reference sequence). The CDR3 totals 14 residues. The DNA of the CDR3 is TGTGCTAATGAGGAGCTTTTGAACACCGGGGAGCTGTTTTTT. Translating gives CANEELLNTGELFF.

The chain carries TRBV7-2 and TRBJ2-3, with 8 nucleotides matching TRBD2. The germline CDR1 and CDR2 sequences are SGHTA and FQGNSA. The CDR3 runs to 16 residues. V trimming: 4 bases; J trimming: 4 bases; junction bases outside the gene matches: 10. This chain's CDR3 is CASSWWRSGVSDTQYF. CDR3 DNA: TGTGCCAGCAGCTGGTGGCGTAGCGGGGTATCAGATACGCAGTATTTT.

The rearrangement joins TRBV28 to TRBJ1-6; 9 nucleotides align to TRBD1. CDR1 and CDR2 from the germline V gene are MDHEN and SYDVKM. Germline trimming cut 8 bases from V and 9 bases from J; bases unmatched to any gene: 11. The CDR3 sequence is 15 residues long. The CDR3 region is CASGRDRVTTSPLHF. In DNA form, the CDR3 reads TGTGCCAGCGGGCGGGACAGGGTTACCACTTCACCCCTCCACTTT. Based on the CDR3 plus reference TRBV28 and TRBJ1-6, the full variable domain is DVKVTQSSRYLVKRTGEKVFLECVQDMDHENMFWYRQDPGLGLRLIYFSYDVKMKEKGDIPEGYSVSREKKERFSLILESASTNQTSMYLCASGRDRVTTSPLHFGNGTRLTVT.

The count of this clone is one. This chain connects TRBV19 to TRBJ2-1, with 15 bases that match TRBD2. Per germline, CDR1 LNHDA and CDR2 SQIVND (reference sequence). This CDR3 spans 17 amino acids. V dropped 6 bases and J dropped 6; count of bases not matched to a gene: 9. DNA for the CDR3: TGTGCCAGTAGCTGGACTAGCGGGAGGGCCAGGGGCAATGAGCAGTTCTTC. Encoded protein: CASSWTSGRARGNEQFF.

The chain recombines TRBV28 with TRBJ1-6, with D tentatively TRBD1 (5 bases). This CDR3 has 14 residues. The ends were cut back, 3 bases at V and 6 bases at J, with 9 bases in the middle. Germline V gene sequence: CDR1 MDHEN, CDR2 SYDVKM. The CDR3 sequence: CASSLGRVNSPLHF. The DNA for the CDR3 is TGTGCCAGCAGTTTGGGCAGGGTTAATTCACCCCTCCACTTT.